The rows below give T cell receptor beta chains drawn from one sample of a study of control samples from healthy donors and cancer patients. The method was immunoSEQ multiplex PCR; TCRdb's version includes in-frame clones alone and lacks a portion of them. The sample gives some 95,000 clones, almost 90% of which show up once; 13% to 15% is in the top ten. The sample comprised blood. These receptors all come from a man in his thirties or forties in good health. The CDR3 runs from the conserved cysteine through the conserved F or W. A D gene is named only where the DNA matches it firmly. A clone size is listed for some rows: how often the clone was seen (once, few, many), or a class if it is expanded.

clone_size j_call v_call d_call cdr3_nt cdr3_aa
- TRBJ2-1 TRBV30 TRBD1 TGTGCCTGGGGGCAGGGGGCGAATGAGCAGTTCTTC CAWGQGANEQFF
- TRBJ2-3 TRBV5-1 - TGCGCCAGCAGCTTGGACAGGGAGGATACGCAGTATTTT CASSLDREDTQYF
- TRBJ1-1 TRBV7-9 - TGTGCCAGCAGCTGGGACGGGGCAGCGAACACTGAAGCTTTCTTT CASSWDGAANTEAFF
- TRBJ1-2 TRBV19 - TGTGCCAGTCGGCCAGGGAGGGATTATGGCTACACCTTC CASRPGRDYGYTF
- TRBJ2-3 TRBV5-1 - TGCGCCAGCAGCTTGGATGGGGGAGGAACCACAGATACGCAGTATTTT CASSLDGGGTTDTQYF
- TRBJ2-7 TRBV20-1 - TGCAGTGCTGGGACCACCTACGAGCAGTACTTC CSAGTTYEQYF
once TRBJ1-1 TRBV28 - TGTGCCAGCAGTTTGGCCCGACTGGACACTGAAGCTTTCTTT CASSLARLDTEAFF
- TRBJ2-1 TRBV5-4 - TGTGCCAGCAGCTTGGGGGTCAGCTCCTACAATGAGCAGTTCTTC CASSLGVSSYNEQFF
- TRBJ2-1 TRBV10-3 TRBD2 TGTGCCATCTCAAGCGGGAGCCCCGATGAGCAGTTCTTC CAISSGSPDEQFF
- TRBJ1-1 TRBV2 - TGTGCCAGCAGTGAGGTACAGGGGAACACTGAAGCTTTCTTT CASSEVQGNTEAFF
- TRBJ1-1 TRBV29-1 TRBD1 TGCAGCGTTGAACCCAGGGGGGCAGGCAACACTGAAGCTTTCTTT CSVEPRGAGNTEAFF
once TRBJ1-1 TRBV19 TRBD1 TGTGCCAGTAGTATGAGCCCAGGGGGGGAAGCTTTCTTT CASSMSPGGEAFF
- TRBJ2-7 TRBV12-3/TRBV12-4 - TGTGCCAGCAGTTTTTTAGAACGCTACGAGCAGTACTTC CASSFLERYEQYF
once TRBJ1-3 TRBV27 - TGTGCCAGCAGTCCCGGTTACTCCGGAAACACCATATATTTT CASSPGYSGNTIYF
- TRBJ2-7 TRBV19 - TGTGCCAGTAGTATAGGGCCCACAGCTTTCTCCTACGAGCAGTACTTC CASSIGPTAFSYEQYF
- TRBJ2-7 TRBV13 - TGTGCCAGCAGCTTAAGGGACCGGAGCTCCTACGAGCAGTACTTC CASSLRDRSSYEQYF
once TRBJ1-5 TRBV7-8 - TGTGCCAGCAGCTTATCGGGCAATCAGCCCCAGCATTTT CASSLSGNQPQHF
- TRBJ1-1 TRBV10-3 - TGTGCCATCAGTGGGCGAGGGCTGAACACTGAAGCTTTCTTT CAISGRGLNTEAFF
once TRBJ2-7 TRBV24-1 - TGTGCCACCGAATGTGCGGCGTTCCCGTCTCAGTGGGAGCAGTACTTC CATECAAFPSQWEQYF
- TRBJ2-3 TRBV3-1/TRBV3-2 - TGTGCCAGCAGCCATCAAGGGTCAGATACGCAGTATTTT CASSHQGSDTQYF
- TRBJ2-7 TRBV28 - TGTGCCAGCAGTCTCGTTGGCCGTGCCTTCTACGAGCAGTACTTC CASSLVGRAFYEQYF
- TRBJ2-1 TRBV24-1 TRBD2 TGTGCCACCAGTGATTCGTCACTAGCGGATTACAATGAGCAGTTCTTC CATSDSSLADYNEQFF
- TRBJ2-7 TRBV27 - TGTGCCAGCAGTTACACCGGGTCGAGCTCCTACGAGCAGTACTTC CASSYTGSSSYEQYF
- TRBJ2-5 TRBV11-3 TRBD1 TGTGCCAGCAGCTTGACAGGGAAGGGGACCCAGTACTTC CASSLTGKGTQYF
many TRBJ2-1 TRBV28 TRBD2 TGTGCCAGCAGCATGAGCGGGAGCTCCCACAATGAGCAGTTCTTC CASSMSGSSHNEQFF
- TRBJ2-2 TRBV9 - TGTGCCAGCAGCGTACACGAAGGAACCGGGGAGCTGTTTTTT CASSVHEGTGELFF
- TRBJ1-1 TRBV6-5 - TGTGCCGCGATCCGCGAAGGAGGAATGAACACTGAAGCTTTCTTT CAAIREGGMNTEAFF
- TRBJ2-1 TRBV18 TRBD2 TGTGCCAGCTCACCAGGGTCTAGCGGGAGACGGGAGATAAATGAGCAGTTCTTC CASSPGSSGRREINEQFF
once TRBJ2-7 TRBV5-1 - TGCGCCAGCAGCTCGGACTTGGACGAGCAGTACTTC CASSSDLDEQYF
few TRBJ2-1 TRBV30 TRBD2 TGTGCCTGGAGTGTACCGGGAGGAACCTACAATGAGCAGTTCTTC CAWSVPGGTYNEQFF
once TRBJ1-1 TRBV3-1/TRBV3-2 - TGTGCCAGCCGCAGCATGAACACTGAAGCTTTCTTT CASRSMNTEAFF
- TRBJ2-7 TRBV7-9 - TGTGCCAGCACTTCAGGCACACAGGGTACCACCTACGAGCAGTACTTC CASTSGTQGTTYEQYF
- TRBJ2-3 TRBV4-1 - TGCGCCAGCAGCCGTCCAAGGACAGCTAGCACAGATACGCAGTATTTT CASSRPRTASTDTQYF
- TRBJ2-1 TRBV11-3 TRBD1 TGTGCCAGCAGCTTAGGTCACAGGGGTGCTATCTTC CASSLGHRGAIF
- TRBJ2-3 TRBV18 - TGTGCCAGCTCACCGGGAAGGAGCACAGATACGCAGTATTTT CASSPGRSTDTQYF
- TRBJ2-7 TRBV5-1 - TGCGCCAGCAGCTGGTACCGGGGAACCAGCGAGCAGTACTTC CASSWYRGTSEQYF
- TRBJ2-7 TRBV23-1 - TGCGCCAGCAGGCGGAAGGCGGGCCTGACCTACGAGCAGTACTTC CASRRKAGLTYEQYF
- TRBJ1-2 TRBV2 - TGTGCCAGCCCGGGCGCAAACTATGGCTACACCTTC CASPGANYGYTF
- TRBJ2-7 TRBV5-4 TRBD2 TGTGCCAGCAGCCCGCGGTCTAGCGGCTATTACTCCTACGAGCAGTACTTC CASSPRSSGYYSYEQYF
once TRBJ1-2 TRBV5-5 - TGTGCCAGCAGCTTGAGGGTCCGCTATGGCTACACCTTC CASSLRVRYGYTF
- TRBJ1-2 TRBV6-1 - TGTGCCAGCAGTGAACTTATCGGAATGACAGCTGGCTACACCTTC CASSELIGMTAGYTF
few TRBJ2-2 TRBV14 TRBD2 TGTGCCAGCAGCCCAAATAGCGGGAGGAGGTCGAACACCGGGGAGCTGTTTTTT CASSPNSGRRSNTGELFF
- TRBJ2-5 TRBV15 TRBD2 TGTGCCACCAGCAGAGATCGGGCTAGCGGGAGGTACCAAGAGACCCAGTACTTC CATSRDRASGRYQETQYF